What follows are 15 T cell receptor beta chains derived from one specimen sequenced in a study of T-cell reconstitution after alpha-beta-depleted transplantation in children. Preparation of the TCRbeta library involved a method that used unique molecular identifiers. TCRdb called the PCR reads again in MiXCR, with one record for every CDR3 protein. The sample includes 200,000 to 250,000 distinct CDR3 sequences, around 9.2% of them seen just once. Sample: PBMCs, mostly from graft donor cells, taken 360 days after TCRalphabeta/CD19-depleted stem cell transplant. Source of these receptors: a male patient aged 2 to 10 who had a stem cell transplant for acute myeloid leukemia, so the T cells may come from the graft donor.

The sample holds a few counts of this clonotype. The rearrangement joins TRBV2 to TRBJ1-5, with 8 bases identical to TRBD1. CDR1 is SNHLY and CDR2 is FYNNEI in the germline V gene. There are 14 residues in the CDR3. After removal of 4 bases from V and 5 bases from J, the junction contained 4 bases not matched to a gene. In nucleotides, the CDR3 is TGTGCCAGCAGTGGTGACAGGGGCCATCAGCCCCAGCATTTT. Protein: CASSGDRGHQPQHF.

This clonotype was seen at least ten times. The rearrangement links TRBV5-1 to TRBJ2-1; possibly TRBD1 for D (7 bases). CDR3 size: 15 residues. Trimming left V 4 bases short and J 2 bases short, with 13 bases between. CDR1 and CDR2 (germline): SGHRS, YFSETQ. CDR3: CASSPQGEAYNEQFF. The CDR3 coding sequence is TGCGCCAGCAGCCCCCAGGGGGAGGCCTACAATGAGCAGTTCTTC.

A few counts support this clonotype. CDR3: CASSPGDRAQETQYF. The CDR3 bases are TGTGCCAGCAGCCCCGGAGACAGAGCCCAAGAGACCCAGTACTTC. The chain employs TRBV11-1 and TRBJ2-5; the D gene is possibly TRBD1 (5 bases). The V and J ends lost 5 bases and 1 base respectively, with 14 bases between them. Germline-derived CDR1 and CDR2 are SGHAT and FQDESV (reference sequence). The CDR3 extends over 15 amino acids.

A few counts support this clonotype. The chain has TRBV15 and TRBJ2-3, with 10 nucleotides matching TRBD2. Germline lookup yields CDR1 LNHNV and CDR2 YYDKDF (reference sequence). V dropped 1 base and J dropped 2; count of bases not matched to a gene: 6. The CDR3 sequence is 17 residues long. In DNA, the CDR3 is TGTGCCACCAGCAGAGCGCCTAGCGGGAGACTCACAGATACGCAGTATTTT. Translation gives CATSRAPSGRLTDTQYF.

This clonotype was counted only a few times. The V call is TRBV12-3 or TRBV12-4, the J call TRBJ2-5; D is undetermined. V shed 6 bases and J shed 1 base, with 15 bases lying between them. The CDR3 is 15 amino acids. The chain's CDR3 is CASSVDTEIQETQYF. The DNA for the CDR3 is TGTGCCAGCAGCGTTGACACGGAAATCCAAGAGACCCAGTACTTC.

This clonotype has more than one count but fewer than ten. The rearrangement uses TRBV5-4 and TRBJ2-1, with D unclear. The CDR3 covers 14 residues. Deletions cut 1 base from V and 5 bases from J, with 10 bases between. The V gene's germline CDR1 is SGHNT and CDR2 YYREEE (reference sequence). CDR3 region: CASSLSFPNNEQFF. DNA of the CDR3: TGTGCCAGCAGCTTGAGTTTCCCTAACAATGAGCAGTTCTTC. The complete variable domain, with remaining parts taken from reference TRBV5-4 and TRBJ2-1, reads ETGVTQSPTHLIKTRGQQVTLRCSSQSGHNTVSWYQQALGQGPQFIFQYYREEENGRGNFPPRFSGLQFPNYSSELNVNALELDDSALYLCASSLSFPNNEQFFGPGTRLTVL.

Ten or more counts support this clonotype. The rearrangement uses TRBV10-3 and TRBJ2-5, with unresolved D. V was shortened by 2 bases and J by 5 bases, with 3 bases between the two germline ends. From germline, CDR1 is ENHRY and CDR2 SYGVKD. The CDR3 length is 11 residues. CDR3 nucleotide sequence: TGTGCCATCAGTGAGAGGGAGACCCAGTACTTC. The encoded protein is CAISERETQYF.

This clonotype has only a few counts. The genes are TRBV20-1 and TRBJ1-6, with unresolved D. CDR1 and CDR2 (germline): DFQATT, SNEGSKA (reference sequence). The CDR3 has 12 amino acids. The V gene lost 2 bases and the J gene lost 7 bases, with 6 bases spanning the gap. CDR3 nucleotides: TGCAGTGCTAGACTGCCGAATTCACCCCTCCACTTT. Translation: CSARLPNSPLHF.

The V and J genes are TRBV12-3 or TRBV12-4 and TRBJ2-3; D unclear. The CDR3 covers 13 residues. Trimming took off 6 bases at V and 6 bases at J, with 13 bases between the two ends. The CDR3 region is CASSSLGTDTQYF. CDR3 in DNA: TGTGCCAGCAGCTCCCTAGGTACGGATACGCAGTATTTT.

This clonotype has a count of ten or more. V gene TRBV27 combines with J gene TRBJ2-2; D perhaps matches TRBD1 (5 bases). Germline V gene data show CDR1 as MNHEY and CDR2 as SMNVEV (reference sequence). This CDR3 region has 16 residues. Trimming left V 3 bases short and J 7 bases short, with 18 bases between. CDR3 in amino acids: CASSFSGQGKNGELFF. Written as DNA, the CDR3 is TGTGCCAGCAGTTTTTCCGGGCAGGGCAAGAACGGGGAGCTGTTTTTT.

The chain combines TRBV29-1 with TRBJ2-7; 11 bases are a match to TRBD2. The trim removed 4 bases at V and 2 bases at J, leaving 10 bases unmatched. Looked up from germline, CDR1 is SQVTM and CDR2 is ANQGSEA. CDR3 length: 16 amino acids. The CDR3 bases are TGCAGCGTTGTGACCCGGACTAGCGGGTCTCCCTACGAGCAGTACTTC. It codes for CSVVTRTSGSPYEQYF.

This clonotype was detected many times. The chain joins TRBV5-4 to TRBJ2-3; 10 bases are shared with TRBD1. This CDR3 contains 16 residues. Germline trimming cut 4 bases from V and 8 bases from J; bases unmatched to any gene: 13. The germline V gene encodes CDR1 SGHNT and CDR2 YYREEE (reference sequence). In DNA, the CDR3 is TGTGCCAGCAGCCCGACAGGGGGCGCATCGTATGGTACGCAGTATTTT. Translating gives CASSPTGGASYGTQYF.

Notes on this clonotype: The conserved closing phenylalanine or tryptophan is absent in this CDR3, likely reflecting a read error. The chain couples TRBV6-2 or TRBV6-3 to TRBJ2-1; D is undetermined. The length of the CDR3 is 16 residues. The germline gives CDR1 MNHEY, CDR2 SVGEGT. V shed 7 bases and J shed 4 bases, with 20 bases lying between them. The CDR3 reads CASTQPVGSPYNEQFL. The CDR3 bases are TGTGCCAGCACCCAGCCAGTAGGTTCACCTTACAATGAGCAGTTCCTC.

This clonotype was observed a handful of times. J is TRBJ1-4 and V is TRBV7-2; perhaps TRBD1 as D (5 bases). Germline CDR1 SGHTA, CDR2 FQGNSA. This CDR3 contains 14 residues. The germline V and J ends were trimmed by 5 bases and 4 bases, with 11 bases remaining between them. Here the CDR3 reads CASSHDSRNEKLFF. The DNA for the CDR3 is TGTGCCAGCAGCCACGACAGTCGTAATGAAAAACTGTTTTTT. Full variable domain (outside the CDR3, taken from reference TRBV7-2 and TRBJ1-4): GAGVSQSPSNKVTEKGKDVELRCDPISGHTALYWYRQSLGQGLEFLIYFQGNSAPDKSGLPSDRFSAERTGGSVSTLTIQRTQQEDSAVYLCASSHDSRNEKLFFGSGTQLSVL.

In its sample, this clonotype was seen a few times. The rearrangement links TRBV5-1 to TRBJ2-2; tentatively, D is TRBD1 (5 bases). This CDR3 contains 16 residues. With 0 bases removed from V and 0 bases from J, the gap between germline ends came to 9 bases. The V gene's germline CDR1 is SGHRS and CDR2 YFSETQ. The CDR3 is CASSLAQGSNTGELFF. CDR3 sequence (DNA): TGCGCCAGCAGCTTGGCCCAGGGTTCGAACACCGGGGAGCTGTTTTTT.